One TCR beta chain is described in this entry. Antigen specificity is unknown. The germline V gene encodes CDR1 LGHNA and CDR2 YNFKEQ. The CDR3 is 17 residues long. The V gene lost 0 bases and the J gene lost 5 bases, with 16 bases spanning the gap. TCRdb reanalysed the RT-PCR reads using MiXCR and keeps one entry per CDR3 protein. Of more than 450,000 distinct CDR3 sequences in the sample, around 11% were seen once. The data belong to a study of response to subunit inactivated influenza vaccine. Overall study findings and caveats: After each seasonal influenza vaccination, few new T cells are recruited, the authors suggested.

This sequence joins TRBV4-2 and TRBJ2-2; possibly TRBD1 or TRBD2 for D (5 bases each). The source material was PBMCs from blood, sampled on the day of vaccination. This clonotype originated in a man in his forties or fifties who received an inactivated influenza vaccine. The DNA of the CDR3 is TGTGCCAGCAGCCAAGACCGGATGGGGTGGGGGACCGGGGAGCTGTTTTTT. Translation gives CASSQDRMGWGTGELFF.